Below are 28 T cell receptor beta chains sequenced from a single sample in a study of memory CD4+ T cells and cytomegalovirus serostatus. Assay used: immunoSEQ multiplex PCR; TCRdb lists only in-frame clones, some missing. The data contain roughly 54,000 clones, around 81% of them singletons. The sort gate was single viable CD3+CD4+CD8-CD45RO+ cells for memory CD4+ T cells. Sequencing was carried out using memory CD4+ T cells from blood. These receptors were taken from an adult in good health and CMV-seronegative.

Only a few counts were recorded for this clone. The J gene is TRBJ1-4, the V gene TRBV19, with D perhaps matching TRBD1 (5 bases). CDR1 LNHDA and CDR2 SQIVND come from the germline V gene (reference sequence). The CDR3 covers 13 residues. V was clipped by 7 bases and J by 8 bases, with 14 bases between them. The CDR3 loop reads CASKGRNGEKLFF. The CDR3, as DNA: TGTGCCAGTAAGGGACGAAACGGGGAAAAACTGTTTTTT.

The chain is built from TRBV13 and TRBJ1-5, with 7 positions matching TRBD1. J lost 3 bases, V lost 5 bases, and 7 bases had no gene match. This CDR3 has 15 residues. Germline V gene sequence: CDR1 PRHDT, CDR2 FYEKMQ (reference sequence). The CDR3 is CASSARTGYNQPQHF. The CDR3 DNA follows: TGTGCCAGCAGCGCCAGGACAGGCTACAATCAGCCCCAGCATTTT.

Comments on this clone: The same CDR3 is also encoded by other DNA sequences in this sample. The V and J genes are TRBV7-8 and TRBJ2-2; 13 bases match TRBD2. The germline V gene has CDR1 SGHVS and CDR2 FQNEAQ. The J segment lost 4 bases and the V segment lost 5 bases, leaving 7 bases of the junction unmatched. This CDR3 region has 17 residues. CDR3 nucleotides: TGTGCCAGCAGCCCTCGGACTAGCGGGGGCGGCACCGGGGAGCTGTTTTTT. Translating gives CASSPRTSGGGTGELFF.

This CDR3 reads CASSSGLATDTQYF. CDR3 nucleotides: TGTGCCAGCAGCTCGGGACTAGCGACAGATACGCAGTATTTT. This chain uses TRBV7-2 with TRBJ2-3, with 10 bases that match TRBD2. With V trimmed by 4 bases and J by 3 bases, 1 base remained unmatched. The length of the CDR3 is 14 residues. Germline values: CDR1 SGHTA, CDR2 FQGNSA. The full variable domain, in which reference TRBV7-2 and TRBJ2-3 provide the parts outside the CDR3, is GAGVSQSPSNKVTEKGKDVELRCDPISGHTALYWYRQSLGQGLEFLIYFQGNSAPDKSGLPSDRFSAERTGGSVSTLTIQRTQQEDSAVYLCASSSGLATDTQYFGPGTRLTVL.

The chain uses TRBV5-6 and TRBJ2-3; either TRBD1 or TRBD2 may fit D (5 bases each). The CDR3 spans 17 residues. CDR1 and CDR2 from the germline V gene are SGHDT and YYEEEE. Trimming shortened V by 0 bases and J by 4 bases, and 18 bases separated the two germline ends. CDR3 nucleotide sequence: TGTGCCAGCAGCTTGGAAGTCCTAGCTGGGACCTCAGATACGCAGTATTTT. This codes for CASSLEVLAGTSDTQYF. Drawing the rest from reference TRBV5-6 and TRBJ2-3, the complete variable domain is DAGVTQSPTHLIKTRGQQVTLRCSPKSGHDTVSWYQQALGQGPQFIFQYYEEEERQRGNFPDRFSGHQFPNYSSELNVNALLLGDSALYLCASSLEVLAGTSDTQYFGPGTRLTVL.

J is TRBJ2-1 and V is TRBV5-4; TRBD2 agrees at 8 bases. Germline CDR1 reads SGHNT; CDR2 reads YYREEE (reference sequence). CDR3 length: 16 residues. The V segment lost 3 bases and the J segment 9 bases; nucleotides outside the gene matches: 14. CDR3 amino acids: CASSWSVGSGNPEQFF. CDR3 DNA: TGTGCCAGCAGCTGGTCAGTGGGTAGCGGGAATCCTGAGCAGTTCTTC.

This clone was observed a few times. The chain uses TRBV13 and TRBJ2-1, with D perhaps TRBD2 (7 bases). CDR3 length: 16 residues. Trimming cost V 4 bases and J 0 bases, with 13 bases left between them. Germline lookup yields CDR1 PRHDT and CDR2 FYEKMQ (reference sequence). DNA for the CDR3: TGTGCCAGCAGCTCTCCGGCGGGGGCCTCCTACAATGAGCAGTTCTTC. The encoded protein is CASSSPAGASYNEQFF.

V gene TRBV9 combines with J gene TRBJ2-7; 8 nucleotides align to TRBD2. Germline CDR1 reads SGDLS; CDR2 reads YYNGEE. The CDR3 is 14 amino acids. Losses at the gene ends were 4 bases for V and 3 bases for J; bases not matched to a gene: 6. The CDR3 region is CASSPGGVGYEQYF. CDR3 DNA sequence: TGTGCCAGCAGCCCGGGGGGGGTCGGCTACGAGCAGTACTTC.

This clone has a handful of counts. This chain joins TRBV9 and TRBJ1-3; D possibly corresponds to TRBD1 (5 bases). CDR3 length: 16 residues. The ends were cut back, 4 bases at V and 2 bases at J, with 16 bases in the middle. Germline V lookup: CDR1 SGDLS, CDR2 YYNGEE. This CDR3 reads CASSPQIGGAGNTIYF. The CDR3 region has the DNA TGTGCCAGCAGCCCTCAAATTGGAGGGGCTGGAAACACCATATATTTT.

The chain combines TRBV28 with TRBJ1-2, with D hard to call. CDR1 and CDR2 from the germline V gene are MDHEN and SYDVKM. Trimming pared 2 bases from V and 8 bases from J, leaving 18 bases between. CDR3 length equals 15 residues. The DNA of the CDR3 is TGTGCCAGCAGTTTAGGAACTCTTCCTGGCTTAGGCTACACCTTC. Protein: CASSLGTLPGLGYTF.

As regards this clone: An end of the junction does not agree with germline; a read error may underlie this. The chain is built from TRBV27 and TRBJ2-7; D gene unclear. Germline-derived CDR1 and CDR2 are MNHEY and SMNVEV (reference sequence). This CDR3 is built from 14 residues. CDR3 residues: CASSSFTNSHEQYF. The CDR3 DNA reads TGTGCCAGCAGTTCGTTTACCAACTCCCACGAGCAGTACTTC.

CDR3 sequence: CSADTYNEQFF. The CDR3 DNA reads TGCAGTGCCGATACTTACAATGAGCAGTTCTTC. V is TRBV20-1 and J is TRBJ2-1; D is unresolved. CDR3 length: 11 residues. Trimming stripped 6 bases from V and 4 bases from J, with 7 bases between. Germline-derived CDR1 and CDR2 are DFQATT and SNEGSKA (reference sequence).

The J gene is TRBJ2-1, the V gene TRBV5-4; D might be TRBD2 (6 bases). The CDR3 has 16 amino acids. The V gene's germline CDR1 is SGHNT and CDR2 YYREEE (reference sequence). V was pared by 0 bases and J by 0 bases, with 10 bases between. The CDR3 coding sequence is TGTGCCAGCAGCTTGGTCGGGGGTAGCTCCTACAATGAGCAGTTCTTC. Translated: CASSLVGGSSYNEQFF. The full variable domain, completed using reference TRBV5-4 and TRBJ2-1, is ETGVTQSPTHLIKTRGQQVTLRCSSQSGHNTVSWYQQALGQGPQFIFQYYREEENGRGNFPPRFSGLQFPNYSSELNVNALELDDSALYLCASSLVGGSSYNEQFFGPGTRLTVL.

This clone has a single count. The chain recombines TRBV7-2 with TRBJ2-5, with a possible D match to TRBD2 (6 bases). This CDR3 spans 14 amino acids. V lost 4 bases and J lost 2, with 11 bases in between. CDR1 and CDR2 (germline): SGHTA, FQGNSA. The CDR3 DNA follows: TGTGCCAGCAGCTCGACTAGTCTTCAAGAGACCCAGTACTTC. Protein: CASSSTSLQETQYF.

V is TRBV6-5 and J is TRBJ2-4, with D possibly matching TRBD2 (6 bases). V was cut by 6 bases and J by 3 bases, with 12 bases left in between. Germline values: CDR1 MNHEY, CDR2 SVGAGI. The CDR3 runs to 14 residues. The CDR3 reads CASSWDSNKNIQYF. CDR3 nucleotides: TGTGCCAGCAGCTGGGACTCGAACAAAAACATTCAGTACTTC.

The chain joins TRBV2 to TRBJ1-5, with TRBD1 matching over 7 bases. J gave up 4 bases and V 6 bases, and 12 bases lay outside the gene matches. The CDR3 sequence is 16 residues long. The germline V gene has CDR1 SNHLY and CDR2 FYNNEI. CDR3 DNA: TGTGCCAGCAGGCTAGACACAGGGGTGTGGAATCAGCCCCAGCATTTT. It yields the protein CASRLDTGVWNQPQHF.

This chain links TRBV6-5 with TRBJ2-7, with TRBD1 as a possible D gene (5 bases). The CDR3 has 11 amino acids. With 5 bases removed from V and 7 bases from J, the gap between germline ends came to 9 bases. CDR1 is MNHEY and CDR2 is SVGAGI in the germline V gene. The CDR3 is CASSPDREQYF. CDR3 nucleotides: TGTGCCAGCAGTCCAGACAGAGAGCAGTACTTC.

The rearrangement links TRBV7-9 to TRBJ2-3, with D unresolved. The CDR3 length is 12 residues. Trimming pared 5 bases from V and 2 bases from J, leaving 5 bases between. Looked up from germline, CDR1 is SEHNR and CDR2 is FQNEAQ (reference sequence). The CDR3 region is CASSLDTDTQYF. The CDR3 nucleotides are TGTGCCAGCAGCCTAGACACAGATACGCAGTATTTT.

The gene calls are TRBV7-6 and TRBJ2-7; D possibly uses TRBD1 or TRBD2 (6 bases each). Trimming pared 5 bases from V and 2 bases from J, leaving 28 bases between. Germline assignment: CDR1 SGHVS and CDR2 FNYEAQ. CDR3 size: 19 residues. The CDR3 sequence: CASSPRPGALADRTYEQYF. The CDR3 DNA reads TGTGCCAGCAGCCCCCGTCCGGGGGCCTTAGCGGACCGTACCTACGAGCAGTACTTC. The variable domain in full, completed from reference TRBV7-6 and TRBJ2-7, reads GAGVSQSPRYKVTKRGQDVALRCDPISGHVSLYWYRQALGQGPEFLTYFNYEAQQDKSGLPNDRFSAERPEGSISTLTIQRTEQRDSAMYRCASSPRPGALADRTYEQYFGPGTRLTVT.

V usage is TRBV7-9 and J usage is TRBJ2-3; D is possibly TRBD2 (6 bases). The CDR3 covers 14 residues. V lost 1 base to trimming and J lost 6 bases, with 11 bases between them. The germline V gene has CDR1 SEHNR and CDR2 FQNEAQ (reference sequence). CDR3 nucleotides: TGTGCCAGCAGCTTAGGGCAGGCGGGGGATACGCAGTATTTT. Protein sequence: CASSLGQAGDTQYF.

Only a few counts were recorded for this clone. The chain has TRBV28 and TRBJ2-4; 8 bases fit TRBD2. Germline V CDR1 and CDR2: MDHEN, SYDVKM. The CDR3 is made up of 17 amino acids. Germline trimming cut 4 bases from V and 0 bases from J; bases unmatched to any gene: 8. CDR3 amino acids: CASSSPSSGRAKNIQYF. As DNA, the CDR3 is TGTGCCAGCAGTTCTCCGTCCAGCGGGAGAGCCAAAAACATTCAGTACTTC.

The chain carries TRBV7-2 and TRBJ2-7; possibly TRBD1 for D (6 bases). The CDR3 length is 15 residues. V lost 1 base to trimming and J lost 6 bases, with 16 bases between them. Germline CDR1 and CDR2: SGHTA and FQGNSA. The CDR3 nucleotides read TGTGCCAGCAGCTTAGAAGGGCAGGGGTCGTCCGAGCAGTACTTC. It specifies CASSLEGQGSSEQYF.

The J gene is TRBJ1-1, the V gene TRBV7-8; D unclear. V was trimmed by 2 bases and J by 2 bases, leaving 12 bases between them. Germline V gene lookup returns CDR1 SGHVS and CDR2 FQNEAQ. There are 15 residues in the CDR3. The CDR3 region has the DNA TGTGCCAGCAGCTTACCGGCCGGATTAAACACTGAAGCTTTCTTT. Its translation: CASSLPAGLNTEAFF.

This clone was counted a few times. The rearrangement uses TRBV5-1 and TRBJ1-4, with TRBD1 as a possible D gene (5 bases). CDR1 SGHRS and CDR2 YFSETQ come from the germline V gene. CDR3 length: 15 residues. With 0 bases removed from V and 7 bases from J, the gap between germline ends came to 13 bases. The CDR3 DNA reads as TGCGCCAGCAGCTTGGATGGGGGTTTGGTTGAAAAACTGTTTTTT. Protein sequence: CASSLDGGLVEKLFF. The whole variable domain, remainder taken from reference TRBV5-1 and TRBJ1-4, is KAGVTQTPRYLIKTRGQQVTLSCSPISGHRSVSWYQQTPGQGLQFLFEYFSETQRNKGNFPGRFSGRQFSNSRSEMNVSTLELGDSALYLCASSLDGGLVEKLFFGSGTQLSVL.

DNA for the CDR3: TGCGCCAGCAGCCAAGTTCAACAGGGTTCCGGCGGAACGAGTGGAAACACCATATATTTT. Protein sequence: CASSQVQQGSGGTSGNTIYF. V gene TRBV4-1 combines with J gene TRBJ1-3; a weak D match, TRBD1 (6 bases). From germline, CDR1 is MGHRA and CDR2 YSYEKL. Trimming removed 1 base at V and 3 bases at J, with 25 bases between. CDR3 size: 20 residues.

The chain links TRBV7-3 to TRBJ1-1; the D gene is possibly TRBD1 (5 bases). Germline CDR1 and CDR2: SGHTA and FQGTGA. The CDR3 is 14 residues long. The V and J ends lost 11 bases and 1 base respectively, with 17 bases between them. This chain's CDR3 is CAGTEGRGNTEAFF. CDR3 in DNA: TGTGCCGGGACGGAGGGGCGAGGGAACACTGAAGCTTTCTTT.

This clone was detected only a few times. V gene TRBV7-2 combines with J gene TRBJ2-7; maybe TRBD2 (7 bases). CDR3 length: 15 amino acids. The germline V gene has CDR1 SGHTA and CDR2 FQGNSA. Trimming left V 5 bases short and J 3 bases short, with 17 bases between. CDR3 DNA: TGTGCCAGCAGCCCTACAAGGGGGGGTTACTACGAGCAGTACTTC. This codes for CASSPTRGGYYEQYF.

This chain connects TRBV28 to TRBJ2-7; 8 bases are a match to TRBD1. The V gene's germline CDR1 is MDHEN and CDR2 SYDVKM. V was clipped by 7 bases and J by 3 bases; unmatched bases: 8. This CDR3 is 14 amino acids long. CDR3 coding DNA: TGTGCCAGCACCGAATCCGGGACAGGCTACGAGCAGTACTTC. It yields the protein CASTESGTGYEQYF. Full variable domain (rest looked up from reference TRBV28 and TRBJ2-7): DVKVTQSSRYLVKRTGEKVFLECVQDMDHENMFWYRQDPGLGLRLIYFSYDVKMKEKGDIPEGYSVSREKKERFSLILESASTNQTSMYLCASTESGTGYEQYFGPGTRLTVT.